The T cell receptor (beta chain) described here comes from a study of CD8 T cells in ankylosing spondylitis. The germline V gene has CDR1 SGHDN and CDR2 FVKESK. The V gene lost 1 base and the J gene lost 10 bases, with 8 bases spanning the gap. The CDR3 runs to 12 residues. Each CDR3 protein gets one entry after TCRdb re-called the 5' RACE reads with MiXCR. The table has 250,000 to 400,000 distinct CDR3 sequences, roughly 10% seen once; the top ten hold roughly 9%. The chain couples TRBV14 to TRBJ2-1; D is unresolved. The clonotype was recovered from a female donor with ankylosing spondylitis or in good health (not recorded which). Sequencing was carried out using blood, either unsorted or a sorted T cell fraction (not recorded which). CDR3 sequence reads: CASSQVSREQFF. CDR3 coding DNA: TGTGCCAGCAGCCAAGTCTCGCGAGAGCAGTTCTTC.